The clone carrying this T cell receptor beta chain was seen many times. Its specificity is not known. This sample stems from a study of beta chain features in type 1 diabetes. Study-level findings and limits: TCRB CDR3s from Type 1 diabetes patients were moderately but significantly shorter in all four CD4+ subsets. For cells with high TCR expression, cDNA sequencing could yield over-representation.

The entirety of the isolated RNA underwent reverse transcription, so expressed TCRB transcripts were sequenced. Using immunoSEQ multiplex PCR, the repertoire was profiled, and TCRdb retains in-frame clones only, with some absent. The sample consists of about 180,000 clones, around 8% of them appearing once. Germline V lookup: CDR1 SEHNR, CDR2 FQNEAQ (reference sequence). V lost 5 bases to trimming and J lost 2 bases, with 11 bases between them. CDR3 length equals 14 residues. The single heparinised draw taken from each donor contained about 120 mL of blood on average. The chain uses TRBV7-9 and TRBJ2-3; D not certain. The TCR originated in a woman aged 40 to 50 with type 1 diabetes. Sequencing was done on a sample of central memory CD4+ T cells from blood. CDR3 in DNA: TGTGCCAGCAGCCCCAAGCAAGACACAGATACGCAGTATTTT. This gives the protein CASSPKQDTDTQYF. The whole variable domain, filled in from reference TRBV7-9 and TRBJ2-3, reads DTGVSQNPRHKITKRGQNVTFRCDPISEHNRLYWYRQTLGQGPEFLTYFQNEAQLEKSRLLSDRFSAERPKGSFSTLEIQRTEQGDSAMYLCASSPKQDTDTQYFGPGTRLTVL.